The text below deals with one T cell receptor beta chain. The sample comes from a study of blood T cell repertoires in COVID-19. About the study: Samples of COVID-19 (acute and convalescent) were obtained from the United States, Italy and Spain. The cDNA or gDNA used as material had been derived from T cells, B-cell-depleted T cells, or PBMCs.

Per the original methods: The assay estimated nucleated cells by amplifying reference gene primers. The assay was immunoSEQ multiplex PCR, and TCRdb's table has in-frame clones only and misses some. That table supplies the V and J calls and clone size; D and trimming were determined from the DNA. The sample shows 130,000 to 150,000 clones, 80% to 90% of them seen only once. The V end was cut by 7 bases, the J end by 0 bases, with 12 bases between. Germline V CDR1 and CDR2: LNHDA, SQIVND (reference sequence). This CDR3 has 14 residues. This receptor was obtained from a woman in her thirties or forties with acute or convalescent COVID-19. The sample comprised peripheral blood. The V and J genes are TRBV19 and TRBJ1-1; a weak D match, TRBD1 (6 bases). Written as DNA, the CDR3 is TGTGCCAGTACCCTGGACAGTTTGAACACTGAAGCTTTCTTT. Translation gives CASTLDSLNTEAFF.